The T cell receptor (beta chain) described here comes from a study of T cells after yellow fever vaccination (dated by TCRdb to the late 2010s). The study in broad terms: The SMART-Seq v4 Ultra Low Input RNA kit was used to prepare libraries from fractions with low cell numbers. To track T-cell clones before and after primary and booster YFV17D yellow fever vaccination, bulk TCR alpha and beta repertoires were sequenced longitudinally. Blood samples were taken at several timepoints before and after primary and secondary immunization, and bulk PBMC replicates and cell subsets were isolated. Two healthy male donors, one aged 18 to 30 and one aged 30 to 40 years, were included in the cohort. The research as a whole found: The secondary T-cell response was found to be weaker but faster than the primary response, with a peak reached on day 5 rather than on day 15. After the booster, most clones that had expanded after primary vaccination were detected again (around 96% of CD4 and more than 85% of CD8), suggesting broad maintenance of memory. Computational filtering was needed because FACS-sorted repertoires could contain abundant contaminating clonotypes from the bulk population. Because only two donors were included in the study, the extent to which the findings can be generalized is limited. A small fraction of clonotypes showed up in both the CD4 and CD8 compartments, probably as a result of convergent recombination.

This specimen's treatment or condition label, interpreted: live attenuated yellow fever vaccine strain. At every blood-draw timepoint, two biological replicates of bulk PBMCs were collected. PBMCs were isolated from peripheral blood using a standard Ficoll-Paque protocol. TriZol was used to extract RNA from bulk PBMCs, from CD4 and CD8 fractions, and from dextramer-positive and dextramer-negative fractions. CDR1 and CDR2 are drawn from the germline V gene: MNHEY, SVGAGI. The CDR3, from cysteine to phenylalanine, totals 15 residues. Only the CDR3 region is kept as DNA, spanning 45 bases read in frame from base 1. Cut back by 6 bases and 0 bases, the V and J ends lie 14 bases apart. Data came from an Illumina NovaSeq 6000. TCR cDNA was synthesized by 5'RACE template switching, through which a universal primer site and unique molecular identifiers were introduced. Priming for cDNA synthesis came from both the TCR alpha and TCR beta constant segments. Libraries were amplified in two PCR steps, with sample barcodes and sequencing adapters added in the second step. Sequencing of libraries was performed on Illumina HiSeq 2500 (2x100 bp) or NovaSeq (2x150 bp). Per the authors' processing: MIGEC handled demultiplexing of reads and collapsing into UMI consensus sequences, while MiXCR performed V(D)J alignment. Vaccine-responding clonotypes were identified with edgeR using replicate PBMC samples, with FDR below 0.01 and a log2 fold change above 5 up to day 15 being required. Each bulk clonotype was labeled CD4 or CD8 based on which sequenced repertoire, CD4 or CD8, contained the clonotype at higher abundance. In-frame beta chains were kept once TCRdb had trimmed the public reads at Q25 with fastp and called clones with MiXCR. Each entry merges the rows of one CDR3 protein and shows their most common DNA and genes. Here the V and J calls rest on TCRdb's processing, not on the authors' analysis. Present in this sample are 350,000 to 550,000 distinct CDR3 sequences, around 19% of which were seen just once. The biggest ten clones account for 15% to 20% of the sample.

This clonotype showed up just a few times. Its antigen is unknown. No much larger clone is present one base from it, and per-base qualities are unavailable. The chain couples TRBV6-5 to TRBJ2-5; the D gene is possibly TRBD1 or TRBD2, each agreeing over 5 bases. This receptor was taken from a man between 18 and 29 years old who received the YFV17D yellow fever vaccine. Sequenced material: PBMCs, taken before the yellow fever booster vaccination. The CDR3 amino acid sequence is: CASRELGEYQETQYF. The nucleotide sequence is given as TGTGCCAGCAGGGAGCTGGGGGAATACCAAGAGACCCAGTACTTC.